A single sample is the source of the 23 T cell receptor beta chains below, sequenced in a study of blood T cells in healthy people across ages. A second about 7 to 11 cycle PCR used barcoded and J-beta primers. TCRdb re-called the 5' RACE reads with MiXCR, one entry per CDR3 protein. The profile shows nearly 1 million distinct CDR3 sequences, just over 50% of them singletons. What was sequenced was blood. These receptors were taken from a woman aged 55-75 years in good health.

In its sample, this clonotype was seen a few times. The chain links TRBV7-9 to TRBJ2-5; D is undetermined. From germline, CDR1 is SEHNR and CDR2 FQNEAQ (reference sequence). CDR3 length: 13 residues. Trimming took off 4 bases at V and 1 base at J, with 7 bases between the two ends. CDR3 DNA sequence: TGTGCCAGCAGCTCGCACCGCCAAGAGACCCAGTACTTC. This translates into CASSSHRQETQYF.

The chain links TRBV7-2 to TRBJ1-1; 7 positions match TRBD1. After removal of 5 bases from V and 4 bases from J, the junction contained 10 bases not matched to a gene. CDR3 length: 15 residues. Germline CDR1 and CDR2: SGHTA and FQGNSA. The CDR3 loop reads CASSPRTGTITEAFF. In DNA form, the CDR3 reads TGTGCCAGCAGCCCGCGGACAGGTACCATCACTGAAGCTTTCTTT.

The genes are TRBV15 and TRBJ2-5; D may be TRBD2 (5 bases). The CDR3 totals 15 residues. V lost 1 base and J 1 base, leaving 10 bases between the germline ends. Looked up from germline, CDR1 is LNHNV and CDR2 is YYDKDF (reference sequence). CDR3 nucleotides: TGTGCCACCAGCAGAGGTTGGGAGACCCAAGAGACCCAGTACTTC. This codes for CATSRGWETQETQYF.

This chain links TRBV18 with TRBJ2-3; tentative D call: TRBD2 (6 bases). CDR3 length equals 14 residues. Looked up from germline, CDR1 is KGHSH and CDR2 is LQKENI. V lost 8 bases to trimming and J lost 4 bases, with 16 bases between them. In DNA, the CDR3 is TGTGCCAGCCACGCGGGGCGGGTCCCAGATACGCAGTATTTT. Its translation: CASHAGRVPDTQYF.

Worth noting for this clonotype: A read error may produce the germline difference seen at one junction end. The chain recombines TRBV20-1 with TRBJ2-5; 11 bases agree with TRBD2. The J call may not be correct, given that the DNA end is closer to TRBJ2-7. Looked up from germline, CDR1 is DFQATT and CDR2 is SNEGSKA (reference sequence). CDR3 length equals 19 residues. This chain's CDR3 is CGADKASGRLGWGLYEQYF. Here the CDR3 DNA reads TGCGGTGCCGACAAGGCTAGCGGGAGGTTAGGGTGGGGTCTCTACGAGCAGTACTTC.

V usage is TRBV3-1 and J usage is TRBJ2-7; TRBD2 matches at 7 bases. Germline V gene lookup returns CDR1 LGHDT and CDR2 YNNKEL (reference sequence). This CDR3 has 14 residues. After removal of 4 bases from V and 3 bases from J, the junction contained 6 bases not matched to a gene. The CDR3 coding sequence is TGTGCCAGCAGCCTAACTAGCGCGTACTACGAGCAGTACTTC. It codes for CASSLTSAYYEQYF.

This clonotype has just a few counts. The V gene is TRBV6-6, the J gene TRBJ1-2, with 10 positions matching TRBD1. Germline trimming cut 6 bases from V and 8 bases from J; bases unmatched to any gene: 9. CDR3 size: 14 residues. Germline CDR1 MNHNY, CDR2 SVGAGI (reference sequence). The CDR3 sequence is CASRRDRGRSGYTF. The DNA of the CDR3 is TGTGCCAGCAGACGGGACAGGGGAAGGAGCGGCTACACCTTC.

This clonotype showed up many times. The V and J genes are TRBV7-2 and TRBJ2-3, with 12 bases matching TRBD2. The junction had 9 bases not matched to a gene; V was cut back by 1 base and J by 4 bases. This CDR3 spans 18 amino acids. Germline V lookup: CDR1 SGHTA, CDR2 FQGNSA. CDR3 region: CASSLVVGGLAGSDTQYF. For the CDR3, the DNA is TGTGCCAGCAGCTTAGTTGTCGGAGGACTAGCGGGATCAGATACGCAGTATTTT.

V is TRBV28 and J is TRBJ1-6; D perhaps matches TRBD1 (5 bases). The CDR3 is made up of 15 amino acids. Germline V gives CDR1 MDHEN, CDR2 SYDVKM. Trimming stripped 6 bases from V and 7 bases from J, with 16 bases between. CDR3 nucleotide sequence: TGTGCCAGCAGACGCTGGACGGCAGGGAATTCACCCCTCCACTTT. Its protein is CASRRWTAGNSPLHF.

The J gene is TRBJ1-4, the V gene TRBV6-7; 7 nucleotides agree with TRBD1. TRBV6-7 is an ORF; its function is uncertain. The CDR3 sequence is 12 residues long. With V trimmed by 8 bases and J by 8 bases, 5 bases remained unmatched. CDR3: CASARDSEKLFF. The DNA for the CDR3 is TGTGCCAGCGCTCGGGACAGCGAAAAACTGTTTTTT.

This clonotype was seen only a few times. This rearrangement joins TRBV12-3 or TRBV12-4 to TRBJ1-2; D is perhaps TRBD1 (5 bases). V lost 3 bases to trimming and J lost 5 bases, with 13 bases between them. There are 14 residues in the CDR3. This CDR3 is CASSFAGTTYGYTF. In DNA form, the CDR3 reads TGTGCCAGCAGTTTTGCCGGGACGACGTATGGCTACACCTTC.

Note on this clonotype: A read error may produce the germline difference seen at one junction end. This chain links TRBV27 with TRBJ2-7; D unclear. Per germline, CDR1 MNHEY and CDR2 SMNVEV (reference sequence). This CDR3 comprises 16 residues. The CDR3: CASSLYPITVSYGQYF. In DNA form, the CDR3 reads TGTGCCAGCAGCTTGTACCCGATTACGGTCTCCTACGGGCAGTACTTC.

The chain couples TRBV6-5 to TRBJ2-4, with 9 bases that match TRBD1. With V trimmed by 5 bases and J by 13 bases, 12 bases remained unmatched. Germline V gives CDR1 MNHEY, CDR2 SVGAGI. The length of the CDR3 is 14 residues. This CDR3 reads CASSAGQGRGEQYF. In DNA, the CDR3 is TGTGCCAGCAGTGCCGGACAGGGGCGGGGAGAGCAGTACTTC.

The chain combines TRBV27 with TRBJ2-1; D might be TRBD1 or TRBD2, each matching 6 bases. CDR1 MNHEY and CDR2 SMNVEV come from the germline V gene (reference sequence). V was cut by 5 bases and J by 7 bases, with 15 bases left in between. CDR3 length: 14 residues. The CDR3 reads CASSPQGRGNEQFF. The DNA of the CDR3 is TGTGCCAGCAGTCCACAGGGACGGGGGAATGAGCAGTTCTTC.

This chain links TRBV3-1 with TRBJ1-1; TRBD1 matches at 9 bases. V lost 5 bases, J lost 4 bases, and 8 bases stayed unmatched. This CDR3 region has 15 residues. Germline-derived CDR1 and CDR2 are LGHDT and YNNKEL (reference sequence). The CDR3 loop reads CASSATGGDGTEAFF. CDR3 sequence (DNA): TGTGCCAGCAGCGCCACAGGGGGCGATGGCACTGAAGCTTTCTTT.

J is TRBJ1-5 and V is TRBV5-6; 9 bases agree with TRBD1. CDR1 and CDR2 from the germline V gene are SGHDT and YYEEEE. This CDR3 comprises 16 residues. V was pared by 6 bases and J by 2 bases, with 9 bases of the junction left unmatched. CDR3 nucleotides: TGTGCCAGCACCTCATTTCGGGACAGGGGCAATCAGCCCCAGCATTTT. It encodes CASTSFRDRGNQPQHF.

Comments on this clonotype: The junction does not match germline at one end; this may be a read error. The genes are TRBV2 and TRBJ1-1, with D tentatively TRBD1 (5 bases). The CDR3 extends over 13 amino acids. Germline lookup yields CDR1 SNHLY and CDR2 FYNNEI. The CDR3 nucleotides read TGTGCCTGCAGTGTCAGGGAGGGGACTGAAGCTTTCTTT. It codes for CACSVREGTEAFF.

This clonotype was detected only once. The chain is built from TRBV5-1 and TRBJ2-2; 8 bases fit TRBD1. This CDR3 is built from 16 residues. Trimming took 4 bases from V and 0 from J; bases not matched to a gene: 5. Germline assignment: CDR1 SGHRS and CDR2 YFSETQ. The CDR3 protein is CASSRDRPPNTGELFF. CDR3 nucleotides: TGCGCCAGCAGCCGGGACAGGCCCCCGAACACCGGGGAGCTGTTTTTT. Using reference TRBV5-1 and TRBJ2-2 for the parts outside the CDR3, the full variable domain is KAGVTQTPRYLIKTRGQQVTLSCSPISGHRSVSWYQQTPGQGLQFLFEYFSETQRNKGNFPGRFSGRQFSNSRSEMNVSTLELGDSALYLCASSRDRPPNTGELFFGEGSRLTVL.

This chain uses TRBV20-1 with TRBJ2-3; tentative D call: TRBD2 (5 bases). Trimming left V 3 bases short and J 2 bases short, with 9 bases between. Germline V lookup: CDR1 DFQATT, CDR2 SNEGSKA (reference sequence). This CDR3 contains 13 residues. CDR3 residues: CSASGLVTDTQYF. The CDR3 coding sequence is TGCAGTGCTAGTGGACTTGTCACAGATACGCAGTATTTT.

V and J are TRBV11-1 and TRBJ2-2, with D unresolved. Trimming pared 3 bases from V and 9 bases from J, leaving 11 bases between. Germline V gene data show CDR1 as SGHAT and CDR2 as FQDESV (reference sequence). CDR3 length: 13 residues. The CDR3 DNA follows: TGTGCCAGCAGCTTGGGGTGGCACTGGGAGCTGTTTTTT. Protein product: CASSLGWHWELFF.

This clonotype was observed a handful of times. The V gene is TRBV12-3 or TRBV12-4, the J gene TRBJ2-1; TRBD1 matches at 9 bases. V was clipped by 5 bases and J by 4 bases; unmatched bases: 6. This CDR3 spans 15 amino acids. The CDR3 sequence: CASSPVGTGYNEQFF. The CDR3 bases are TGTGCCAGCAGTCCTGTAGGGACAGGGTACAATGAGCAGTTCTTC.

The J gene is TRBJ2-1, the V gene TRBV20-1; D is unresolved. Germline-derived CDR1 and CDR2 are DFQATT and SNEGSKA (reference sequence). This CDR3 region has 11 residues. The germline V and J ends were trimmed by 6 bases and 13 bases, with 16 bases remaining between them. The CDR3 sequence: CSAPSRRAQFF. The CDR3 DNA reads as TGCAGTGCCCCCAGTCGACGAGCCCAGTTCTTC.

This clonotype was observed a few times. The chain employs TRBV6-2 or TRBV6-3 and TRBJ2-4; D might be TRBD2 (6 bases). V was shortened by 6 bases and J by 4 bases, with 22 bases between the two germline ends. The CDR3 consists of 17 residues. Germline CDR1 is MNHEY and CDR2 is SVGEGT. CDR3 sequence: CASSSILRDGGKNIQYF. The CDR3 nucleotides read TGTGCCAGCAGCTCCATCCTTCGGGACGGGGGAAAAAACATTCAGTACTTC.